The T cell receptor (beta chain) described here comes from a study of blood T cell repertoires in COVID-19. Only in-frame clones appear in the TCRdb table, and some are missing; sequencing was by immunoSEQ multiplex PCR. Of approximately 210,000 clones in the sample, approximately 87% are singletons; the top ten hold about 2.5%. The specimen sequenced was peripheral blood. The clonotype originates from a woman aged 70-85 years with active or convalescent COVID-19.

The CDR3, as DNA: TGTGCCAGCAGCGCCGGGACTATTTGGGAGACCCAGTACTTC. This codes for CASSAGTIWETQYF. The V call is TRBV9, the J call TRBJ2-5, with 7 bases that match TRBD2. Germline trimming cut 3 bases from V and 5 bases from J; bases unmatched to any gene: 7. The CDR3 contains 14 residues. The germline gives CDR1 SGDLS, CDR2 YYNGEE.